This TCR beta chain stems from a study of control samples from healthy donors and cancer patients. The germline CDR1 and CDR2 sequences are MNHEY and SMNVEV (reference sequence). With 3 bases removed from V and 0 bases from J, the gap between germline ends came to 5 bases. The CDR3 totals 13 residues. Sequencing used immunoSEQ multiplex PCR; TCRdb keeps in-frame clones, though not all of them. The table records just over 90,000 clones, more than 85% of them present only once. The origin of this receptor is a woman between 45 and 65 years old in good health. The chain links TRBV27 to TRBJ1-2; no firm D call. Sequencing was done on a sample of blood. The CDR3 region has the DNA TGTGCCAGCAGTTTTAGGTCTAACTATGGCTACACCTTC. Its translation is CASSFRSNYGYTF.